The 5 T cell receptor beta chains reported below all come from one sample, sequenced in a study of vaccination effects on CD4 cells after COVID-19. The ViraFEST assay expanded antigen-specific CD4+ T cells with viral peptide pools before sequencing. The culture ran for 9 to 11 days, and then CD4+ T cells were isolated. Convalescent patients had PCR-confirmed SARS-CoV-2 infection between March and December 2020. Sequenced by immunoSEQ multiplex PCR; TCRdb stores in-frame clones only, minus some. Among 60,000 to 75,000 clones listed, around 70% were seen once. For these TCRs, the target antigens are not known. The material was CD4+ T cells from PBMCs cultured with HIV peptides, obtained before COVID-19 vaccination. Subset: HIV-1 Nef peptide pool negative control/reference culture. These receptors were taken from a human donor who had a prior SARS-CoV-2 infection.

The rearrangement links TRBV5-1 to TRBJ2-5; TRBD2 agrees at 10 bases. The J segment lost 13 bases and the V segment lost 0 bases, leaving 18 bases of the junction unmatched. Germline assignment: CDR1 SGHRS and CDR2 YFSETQ. The CDR3 has 17 amino acids. CDR3 amino acids: CASSLGGTSEGAKILYF. CDR3 DNA sequence: TGCGCCAGCAGCTTGGGAGGGACTAGCGAGGGTGCCAAGATTTTGTACTTC. Variable domain in full (rest from reference TRBV5-1 and TRBJ2-5): KAGVTQTPRYLIKTRGQQVTLSCSPISGHRSVSWYQQTPGQGLQFLFEYFSETQRNKGNFPGRFSGRQFSNSRSEMNVSTLELGDSALYLCASSLGGTSEGAKILYFGPGTRLLVL.

The V gene is TRBV10-3, the J gene TRBJ2-7; 8 bases fit TRBD1. The germline gives CDR1 ENHRY, CDR2 SYGVKD. V gave up 6 bases and J gave up 3 bases; unmatched junction bases: 7. There are 14 residues in the CDR3. In nucleotides, the CDR3 is TGTGCCATCAGCCGGGACAGGACGTACTACGAGCAGTACTTC. The encoded protein is CAISRDRTYYEQYF.

The chain employs TRBV5-4 and TRBJ2-7; the D is unclear. The V gene lost 3 bases and the J gene lost 0 bases, with 10 bases spanning the gap. Germline CDR1 and CDR2: SGHNT and YYREEE (reference sequence). CDR3 size: 14 residues. The CDR3 sequence is CASSSMGISYEQYF. The CDR3 DNA follows: TGTGCCAGCAGCTCCATGGGAATCTCCTACGAGCAGTACTTC. Drawing the rest from reference TRBV5-4 and TRBJ2-7, the complete variable domain is ETGVTQSPTHLIKTRGQQVTLRCSSQSGHNTVSWYQQALGQGPQFIFQYYREEENGRGNFPPRFSGLQFPNYSSELNVNALELDDSALYLCASSSMGISYEQYFGPGTRLTVT.

In its sample, this clone is medium-sized. This rearrangement joins TRBV3-1 (or the pseudogene TRBV3-2) to TRBJ1-2; D unresolved. CDR1 LGHDT and CDR2 YNNKEL come from the germline V gene (reference sequence). This CDR3 has 16 amino acids. Deletions cut 4 bases from V and 1 base from J, with 16 bases between. The CDR3, as DNA: TGTGCCAGCAGCCGAGAGACCGGGTCCTATAACTATGGCTACACCTTC. Translated, it gives CASSRETGSYNYGYTF.

The V call is TRBV4-1, the J call TRBJ1-4; no reliable D call. The CDR3 is 14 amino acids. The V gene lost 4 bases and the J gene lost 6 bases, with 12 bases spanning the gap. Germline V lookup: CDR1 MGHRA, CDR2 YSYEKL. The CDR3 protein is CASSRRANDEKLFF. The CDR3 DNA reads TGCGCCAGCAGCCGCCGGGCCAACGATGAAAAACTGTTTTTT.